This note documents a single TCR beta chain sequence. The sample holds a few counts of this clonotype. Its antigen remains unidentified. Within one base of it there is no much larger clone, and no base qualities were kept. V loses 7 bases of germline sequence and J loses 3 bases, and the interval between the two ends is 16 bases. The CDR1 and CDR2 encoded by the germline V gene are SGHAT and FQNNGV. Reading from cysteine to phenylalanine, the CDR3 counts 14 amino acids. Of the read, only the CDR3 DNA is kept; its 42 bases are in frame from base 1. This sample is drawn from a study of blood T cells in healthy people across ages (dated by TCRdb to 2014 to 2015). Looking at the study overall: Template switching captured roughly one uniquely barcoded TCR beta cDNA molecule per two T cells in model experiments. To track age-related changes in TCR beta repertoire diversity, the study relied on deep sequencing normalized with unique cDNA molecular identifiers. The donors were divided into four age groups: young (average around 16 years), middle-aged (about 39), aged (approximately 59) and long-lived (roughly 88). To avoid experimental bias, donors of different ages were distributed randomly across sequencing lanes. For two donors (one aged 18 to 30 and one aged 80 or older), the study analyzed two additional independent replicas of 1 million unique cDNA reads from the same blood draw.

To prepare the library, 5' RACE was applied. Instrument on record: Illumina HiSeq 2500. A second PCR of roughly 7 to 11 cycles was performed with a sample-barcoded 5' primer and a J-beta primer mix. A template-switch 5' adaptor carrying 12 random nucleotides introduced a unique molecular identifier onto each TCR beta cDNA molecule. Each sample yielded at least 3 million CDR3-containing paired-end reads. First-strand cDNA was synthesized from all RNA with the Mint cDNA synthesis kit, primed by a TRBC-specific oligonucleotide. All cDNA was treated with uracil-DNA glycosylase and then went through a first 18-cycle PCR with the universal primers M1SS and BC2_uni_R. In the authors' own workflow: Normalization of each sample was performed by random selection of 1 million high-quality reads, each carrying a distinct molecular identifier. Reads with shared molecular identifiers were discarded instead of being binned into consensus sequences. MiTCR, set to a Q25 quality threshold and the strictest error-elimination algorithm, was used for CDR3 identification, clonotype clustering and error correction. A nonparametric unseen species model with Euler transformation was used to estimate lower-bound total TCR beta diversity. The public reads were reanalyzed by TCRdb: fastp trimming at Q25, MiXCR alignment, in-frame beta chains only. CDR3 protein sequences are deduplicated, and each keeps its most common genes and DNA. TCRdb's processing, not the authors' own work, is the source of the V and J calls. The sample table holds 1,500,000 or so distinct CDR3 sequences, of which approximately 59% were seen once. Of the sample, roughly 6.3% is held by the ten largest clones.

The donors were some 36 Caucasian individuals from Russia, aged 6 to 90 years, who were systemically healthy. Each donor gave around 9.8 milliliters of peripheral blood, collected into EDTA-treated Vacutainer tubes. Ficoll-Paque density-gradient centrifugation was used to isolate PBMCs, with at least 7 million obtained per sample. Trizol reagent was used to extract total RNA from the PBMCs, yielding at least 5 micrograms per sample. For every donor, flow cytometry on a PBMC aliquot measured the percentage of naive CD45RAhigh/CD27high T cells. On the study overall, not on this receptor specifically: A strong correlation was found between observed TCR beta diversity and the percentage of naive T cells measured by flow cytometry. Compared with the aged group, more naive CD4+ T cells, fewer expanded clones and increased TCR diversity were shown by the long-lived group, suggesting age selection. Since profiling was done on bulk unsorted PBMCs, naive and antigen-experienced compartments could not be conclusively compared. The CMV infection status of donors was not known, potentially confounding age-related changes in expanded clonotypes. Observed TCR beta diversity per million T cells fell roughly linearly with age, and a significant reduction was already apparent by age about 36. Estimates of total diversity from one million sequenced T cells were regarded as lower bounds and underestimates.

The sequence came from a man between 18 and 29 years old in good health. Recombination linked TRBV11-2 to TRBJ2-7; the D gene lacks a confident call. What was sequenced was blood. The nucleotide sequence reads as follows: TGTGCCAGCACCCAAGGATACGGAGACTACGAGCAGTACTTC. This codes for CASTQGYGDYEQYF.